A selection of T cell receptor beta chains follows, all from one sample in a study of radiation and T cells in renal cell carcinoma. The data were produced by immunoSEQ multiplex PCR, yet TCRdb's version contains in-frame clones alone and is incomplete. Of 100,000 to 150,000 clones in the sample, roughly 80% were seen once. The material was blood, obtained from a patient whose treatment included radiotherapy and nephrectomy. The receptors were gathered from a woman aged 60-75 years with renal cell carcinoma. CDR3s include the opening cysteine and the closing phenylalanine or tryptophan. D genes are given only for firm matches.

TRBV15	TRBD1	TRBJ2-7	CATSRAGTGSVEQYF	TGTGCCACCAGCAGAGCTGGGACAGGGTCGGTCGAGCAGTACTTC
TRBV21-1	-	TRBJ2-7	CASSKARDSGHF	TGTGCCAGCAGCAAAGCGAGGGACTCGGGCCACTTC
TRBV9	TRBD1	TRBJ2-5	CASSVVAGGFETQYF	TGTGCCAGCAGCGTAGTCGCAGGGGGCTTTGAGACCCAGTACTTC
TRBV30	-	TRBJ2-1	CAWSVFGGAGNEQFF	TGTGCCTGGAGTGTATTCGGGGGCGCGGGCAATGAGCAGTTCTTC
TRBV6-1	-	TRBJ1-2	CASSEAPSTGLYGYTF	TGTGCCAGCAGTGAAGCGCCGTCGACAGGCCTCTATGGCTACACCTTC
TRBV6-5	-	TRBJ1-2	CASISRDPGGYTF	TGTGCCAGCATTAGCCGGGACCCCGGGGGCTACACCTTC
TRBV6-4	-	TRBJ2-1	CASSSSYSAYNEQFF	TGTGCCAGCAGTTCCTCCTATTCCGCATACAATGAGCAGTTCTTC
TRBV19	TRBD1	TRBJ1-5	CASSISLYRGTDQPQHF	TGTGCCAGTAGTATTTCTTTGTACAGGGGCACAGATCAGCCCCAGCATTTT
TRBV28	-	TRBJ2-3	CASSPGATQYF	TGTGCCAGCAGTCCGGGTGCTACGCAGTATTTT
TRBV6-5	-	TRBJ2-3	CASSYLGTDTQYF	TGTGCCAGCAGTTACCTGGGGACAGATACGCAGTATTTT
TRBV6-1	-	TRBJ2-7	CASSDWGYEQYF	TGTGCCAGCAGTGACTGGGGCTACGAGCAGTACTTC